The 27 T cell receptor beta chains listed next were all sequenced from one sample in a study of blood T cell repertoires in COVID-19. Method: immunoSEQ multiplex PCR; TCRdb's copy keeps in-frame clones and lacks some. The sample carries 140,000 or so clones, about 86% recorded once. Specimen: peripheral blood. These receptors all come from a human donor in a cohort sampled during active COVID-19.

J is TRBJ2-7 and V is TRBV6-5; 8 nucleotides match TRBD1. The V and J ends lost 6 bases and 5 bases, in that order; junction bases with no gene match: 9. The length of the CDR3 is 14 residues. Looked up from germline, CDR1 is MNHEY and CDR2 is SVGAGI. The CDR3 loop reads CASSPRQGWNEQYF. CDR3 in DNA: TGTGCCAGCAGCCCCCGACAGGGGTGGAACGAGCAGTACTTC.

The chain carries TRBV19 and TRBJ1-5; D is perhaps TRBD1 (5 bases). The CDR3 consists of 16 residues. The germline V and J ends were trimmed by 3 bases and 3 bases, with 15 bases remaining between them. CDR1 is LNHDA and CDR2 is SQIVND in the germline V gene (reference sequence). This CDR3 reads CASSIMGGVTNQPQHF. CDR3 nucleotide sequence: TGTGCCAGTAGTATTATGGGGGGGGTTACCAATCAGCCCCAGCATTTT. The full variable domain, completed using reference TRBV19 and TRBJ1-5, is DGGITQSPKYLFRKEGQNVTLSCEQNLNHDAMYWYRQDPGQGLRLIYYSQIVNDFQKGDIAEGYSVSREKKESFPLTVTSAQKNPTAFYLCASSIMGGVTNQPQHFGDGTRLSIL.

The chain joins TRBV19 to TRBJ2-7; D may be TRBD2 (6 bases). The germline V gene has CDR1 LNHDA and CDR2 SQIVND (reference sequence). Between the trimmed V and J ends, which lost 7 bases and 0 bases, there was a span of 13 bases. This CDR3 comprises 14 residues. The CDR3 region is CASTDAGPSYEQYF. CDR3 in DNA: TGTGCCAGTACCGATGCGGGGCCCTCCTACGAGCAGTACTTC.

This clone was seen more than once but under ten times. The rearrangement uses TRBV28 and TRBJ2-7; D unclear. CDR1 is MDHEN and CDR2 is SYDVKM in the germline V gene. Trimming left V 4 bases short and J 5 bases short, with 18 bases between. The CDR3 runs to 15 residues. As DNA, the CDR3 is TGTGCCAGCAGTTCCTTCCCGGGTGCATGGAACGAGCAGTACTTC. Translation gives CASSSFPGAWNEQYF.

The chain carries TRBV19 and TRBJ1-6, with 9 bases lining up with TRBD1. CDR1 and CDR2 (germline): LNHDA, SQIVND (reference sequence). This CDR3 has 18 residues. V trimming: 5 bases; J trimming: 0 bases; junction bases outside the gene matches: 8. The CDR3 sequence: CASSWGQGYSSYNSPLHF. In DNA, the CDR3 is TGTGCCAGTAGTTGGGGACAGGGATATAGCTCCTATAATTCACCCCTCCACTTT. Filled out from reference TRBV19 and TRBJ1-6, the complete variable domain reads DGGITQSPKYLFRKEGQNVTLSCEQNLNHDAMYWYRQDPGQGLRLIYYSQIVNDFQKGDIAEGYSVSREKKESFPLTVTSAQKNPTAFYLCASSWGQGYSSYNSPLHFGNGTRLTVT.

This clone was seen a few times. V and J are TRBV5-6 and TRBJ1-5; D ambiguous. The CDR3 is 14 amino acids. Trimming took 0 bases from V and 3 from J, leaving 7 bases between them. Germline lookup yields CDR1 SGHDT and CDR2 YYEEEE. CDR3 amino acids: CASSLGQINQPQHF. The CDR3 DNA reads TGTGCCAGCAGCTTGGGGCAGATCAATCAGCCCCAGCATTTT.

This sequence joins TRBV7-3 and TRBJ2-5, with 10 bases fitting TRBD1. V lost 5 bases to trimming and J lost 5 bases; unmatched junction nucleotides: 5. The germline CDR1 and CDR2 sequences are SGHTA and FQGTGA. The CDR3 extends over 14 amino acids. In nucleotides, the CDR3 is TGTGCCAGCAGCCCGACGGGACAGGGGGAGACCCAGTACTTC. Translation: CASSPTGQGETQYF.

A single count supports this clone. The chain is built from TRBV5-1 and TRBJ2-7, with 10 bases identical to TRBD1. The CDR3 covers 13 residues. From germline, CDR1 is SGHRS and CDR2 YFSETQ. The trim removed 0 bases at V and 6 bases at J, leaving 0 bases unmatched. The CDR3 loop reads CASSLGTGGEQYF. DNA of the CDR3: TGCGCCAGCAGCTTGGGGACAGGGGGCGAGCAGTACTTC.

V and J are TRBV28 and TRBJ2-1; 7 bases map to TRBD2. The germline V gene has CDR1 MDHEN and CDR2 SYDVKM. With 6 bases clipped from V and 2 bases from J, the junction kept 7 bases outside the gene matches. The CDR3 is 15 residues long. For the CDR3, the DNA is TGTGCCAGCAGGGATGCCCGGGGGGCCTACAATGAGCAGTTCTTC. Its protein product is CASRDARGAYNEQFF.

This chain uses TRBV7-8 with TRBJ1-5; tentative D call: TRBD1 (5 bases). The CDR3 has 16 amino acids. Trimming stripped 0 bases from V and 0 bases from J, with 9 bases between. The germline V gene encodes CDR1 SGHVS and CDR2 FQNEAQ. The CDR3 sequence is CASSLATGYSNQPQHF. In nucleotides, the CDR3 is TGTGCCAGCAGCTTAGCTACAGGCTATAGCAATCAGCCCCAGCATTTT.

This chain uses TRBV4-2 with TRBJ2-5, with TRBD2 matching over 8 bases. CDR1 is LGHNA, CDR2 YNFKEQ, per germline. The CDR3 runs 16 residues. Trimming removed 1 base from V and 3 bases from J; junction bases left unmatched: 7. The CDR3 here is CASSQAGRGGKETQYF. The CDR3 DNA is TGTGCCAGCAGCCAAGCCGGCCGGGGGGGCAAAGAGACCCAGTACTTC.

The chain carries TRBV9 and TRBJ2-3; D is undetermined. Trimming took off 3 bases at V and 10 bases at J, with 12 bases between the two ends. Looked up from germline, CDR1 is SGDLS and CDR2 is YYNGEE. The CDR3 contains 12 residues. This CDR3 is CASSAIESAQYF. The CDR3 DNA follows: TGTGCCAGCAGCGCCATAGAGAGTGCGCAGTATTTT.

The chain employs TRBV5-8 and TRBJ2-2; the match to TRBD2 covers 9 bases. Per germline, CDR1 SGHTS and CDR2 YDEGEE. There are 16 residues in the CDR3. V shed 0 bases and J 6 bases; nucleotides not matched to a gene: 6. The CDR3 here is CASSLGRLAVAGELFF. DNA for the CDR3: TGTGCCAGCAGCTTGGGGCGACTAGCGGTAGCCGGGGAGCTGTTTTTT.

The chain couples TRBV28 to TRBJ1-3; weak D call: TRBD1 (5 bases). V dropped 5 bases and J dropped 2 bases, with 16 bases sitting between them. The CDR3 spans 16 residues. Germline V CDR1 and CDR2: MDHEN, SYDVKM. The CDR3 reads CASSPGDSLPGNTIYF. DNA for the CDR3: TGTGCCAGCAGTCCAGGCGACAGTTTGCCTGGAAACACCATATATTTT.

This chain connects TRBV14 to TRBJ1-3; D possibly corresponds to TRBD1 (6 bases). Germline CDR1 and CDR2: SGHDN and FVKESK. V lost 4 bases and J 0 bases, leaving 16 bases between the germline ends. This CDR3 comprises 17 residues. The CDR3 reads CASSRLGGQTSGNTIYF. The CDR3 DNA follows: TGTGCCAGCAGCCGCCTGGGGGGGCAGACCTCTGGAAACACCATATATTTT. The full variable domain, with the rest looked up from reference TRBV14 and TRBJ1-3, is EAGVTQFPSHSVIEKGQTVTLRCDPISGHDNLYWYRRVMGKEIKFLLHFVKESKQDESGMPNNRFLAERTGGTYSTLKVQPAELEDSGVYFCASSRLGGQTSGNTIYFGEGSWLTVV.

The V gene is TRBV5-1, the J gene TRBJ2-7; D remains unclear. CDR1 SGHRS and CDR2 YFSETQ come from the germline V gene. The CDR3 is 14 residues long. Trimming left V 0 bases short and J 3 bases short, with 10 bases between. DNA of the CDR3: TGCGCCAGCAGCTTGGTTCCGCAGATCTACGAGCAGTACTTC. It codes for CASSLVPQIYEQYF.

CDR3 bases: TGTGCCAGTAGTATAGACCGACAGGGTGTGGTTGGGACTGAAGCTTTCTTT. As protein: CASSIDRQGVVGTEAFF. The chain links TRBV19 to TRBJ1-1; 7 bases map to TRBD1. Germline V gene sequence: CDR1 LNHDA, CDR2 SQIVND (reference sequence). There are 17 residues in the CDR3. J gave up 5 bases and V 0 bases, and 12 bases lay outside the gene matches. The full variable domain, rest sourced from reference TRBV19 and TRBJ1-1, is DGGITQSPKYLFRKEGQNVTLSCEQNLNHDAMYWYRQDPGQGLRLIYYSQIVNDFQKGDIAEGYSVSREKKESFPLTVTSAQKNPTAFYLCASSIDRQGVVGTEAFFGQGTRLTVV.

This chain connects TRBV4-1 to TRBJ1-3; 9 nucleotides line up with TRBD1. CDR1 and CDR2 from the germline V gene are MGHRA and YSYEKL. The CDR3 totals 17 residues. The ends lost 4 bases at V and 1 base at J; junction bases unmatched: 8. This CDR3 is CASSPRTGEVSGNTIYF. CDR3 coding DNA: TGCGCCAGCAGCCCTCGGACAGGGGAAGTATCTGGAAACACCATATATTTT.

This clone occurred once. The junction does not match germline at one end; this may be a read error. The chain recombines TRBV29-1 with TRBJ2-7, with TRBD2 matching over 7 bases. Germline values: CDR1 SQVTM, CDR2 ANQGSEA. The CDR3 covers 12 residues. This CDR3 reads CSVEAGRGEQYF. CDR3 coding DNA: TGCAGCGTGGAAGCAGGGAGGGGAGAGCAGTACTTC.

This chain joins TRBV27 and TRBJ2-3, with D perhaps matching TRBD2 (6 bases). Trimming cost V 2 bases and J 4 bases, with 13 bases left between them. The CDR3 runs to 15 residues. Germline CDR1 reads MNHEY; CDR2 reads SMNVEV (reference sequence). The CDR3 sequence: CASSLRVAVADTQYF. The DNA of the CDR3 is TGTGCCAGCAGTTTACGGGTAGCGGTGGCAGATACGCAGTATTTT.

The chain carries TRBV15 and TRBJ1-5, with D possibly TRBD1 on 5 matching bases. Germline V gives CDR1 LNHNV, CDR2 YYDKDF (reference sequence). V lost 3 bases, J lost 3 bases, and 18 bases lay in between. This CDR3 is 17 amino acids long. The chain's CDR3 is CATSRIKGSTSNQPQHF. DNA for the CDR3: TGTGCCACCAGCAGGATTAAGGGGTCGACTTCCAATCAGCCCCAGCATTTT.

This chain connects TRBV2 to TRBJ1-1; 11 nucleotides align to TRBD1. Per the germline V gene, CDR1 is SNHLY and CDR2 is FYNNEI. With 6 bases clipped from V and 1 base from J, the junction kept 4 bases outside the gene matches. This CDR3 has 15 amino acids. The chain's CDR3 is CASSPGQGENTEAFF. The CDR3 DNA sequence: TGTGCCAGCAGCCCGGGACAGGGGGAGAACACTGAAGCTTTCTTT.

The chain combines TRBV6-5 with TRBJ1-1; possible D gene TRBD1, 5 bases. The CDR3 runs 12 residues. Between the trimmed V and J ends, which lost 10 bases and 2 bases, there was a span of 11 bases. Per the germline V gene, CDR1 is MNHEY and CDR2 is SVGAGI. The CDR3 DNA reads TGTGCCACTAAGACAGTAAACACTGAAGCTTTCTTT. Protein: CATKTVNTEAFF.

The chain links TRBV19 to TRBJ2-2; TRBD2 aligns across 8 bases. CDR1 and CDR2 (germline): LNHDA, SQIVND (reference sequence). V trimming: 4 bases; J trimming: 1 base; junction bases outside the gene matches: 2. The CDR3 extends over 15 amino acids. The CDR3: CASSTSGGNTGELFF. In DNA form, the CDR3 reads TGTGCCAGTAGTACCAGCGGGGGGAACACCGGGGAGCTGTTTTTT. Full variable domain (outside the CDR3, taken from reference TRBV19 and TRBJ2-2): DGGITQSPKYLFRKEGQNVTLSCEQNLNHDAMYWYRQDPGQGLRLIYYSQIVNDFQKGDIAEGYSVSREKKESFPLTVTSAQKNPTAFYLCASSTSGGNTGELFFGEGSRLTVL.

The chain links TRBV6-5 to TRBJ1-4; the D is unclear. CDR1 is MNHEY and CDR2 is SVGAGI in the germline V gene. Trimming removed 6 bases from V and 7 bases from J, with 15 bases in between. The CDR3 spans 14 residues. The CDR3 coding sequence is TGTGCCAGCAGACCCCAGAGGTTGGGTGAAAAACTGTTTTTT. Protein sequence: CASRPQRLGEKLFF.

The V and J genes are TRBV5-1 and TRBJ2-3; 7 positions agree with TRBD1. The trim removed 2 bases at V and 5 bases at J, leaving 14 bases unmatched. Per germline, CDR1 SGHRS and CDR2 YFSETQ. This CDR3 contains 17 residues. CDR3 region: CASSFRGKGVLGDTQYF. DNA for the CDR3: TGCGCCAGCAGCTTCAGGGGGAAAGGGGTTCTGGGAGATACGCAGTATTTT.

The chain has TRBV5-5 and TRBJ2-7; 12 nucleotides match TRBD1. V trimming: 4 bases; J trimming: 0 bases; junction bases outside the gene matches: 11. This CDR3 spans 18 amino acids. CDR1 is SGHKS and CDR2 is YYEKEE in the germline V gene (reference sequence). CDR3 sequence reads: CASSAVMGQGAYSYEQYF. CDR3 DNA sequence: TGTGCCAGCAGCGCGGTAATGGGACAGGGGGCCTACTCCTACGAGCAGTACTTC.